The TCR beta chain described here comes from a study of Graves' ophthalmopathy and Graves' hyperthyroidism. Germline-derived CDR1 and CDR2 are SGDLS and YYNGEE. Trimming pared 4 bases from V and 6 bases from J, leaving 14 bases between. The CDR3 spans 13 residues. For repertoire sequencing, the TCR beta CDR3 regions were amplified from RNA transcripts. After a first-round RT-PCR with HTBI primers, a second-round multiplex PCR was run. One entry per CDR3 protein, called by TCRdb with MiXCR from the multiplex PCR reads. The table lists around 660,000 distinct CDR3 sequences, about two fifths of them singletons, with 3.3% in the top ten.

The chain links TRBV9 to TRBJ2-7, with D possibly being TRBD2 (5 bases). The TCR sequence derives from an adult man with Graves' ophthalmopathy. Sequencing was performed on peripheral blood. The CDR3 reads CASSSNGVSEQYF. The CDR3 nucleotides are TGTGCCAGCAGCTCAAACGGGGTCTCCGAGCAGTACTTC.